Listed below are T cell receptor beta chains from one sample, sequenced in a study. MiXCR was run by TCRdb on the 5' RACE reads, yielding one entry per CDR3 protein. Of approximately 60,000 distinct CDR3 sequences in the sample, approximately 26% were seen once. The specimen sequenced was tumor-infiltrating Tregs sorted from the breast tumor. The source of these receptors is a female donor with breast cancer. Both conserved end residues are part of each CDR3. A D gene is named only where the DNA matches it firmly. Clone size is not always given. Where it is, it says once, few, many or a class for expanded clones.

clone_size | j_call | v_call | d_call | cdr3_nt | cdr3_aa
few | TRBJ1-5 | TRBV10-3 | NA | TGTGCCATCAGTGATTCGGGACCTTGGGACAGCAATCAGCCCCAGCATTTT | CAISDSGPWDSNQPQHF
NA | TRBJ1-6 | TRBV5-1 | NA | TGCGCCAGCAGCTCCTATAATTCACCCCTCCACTTT | CASSSYNSPLHF
many | TRBJ1-1 | TRBV20-1 | NA | TGCAGTGCTAGAGAGCCCAGGCGGAAGAACACTGAAGCTTTCTTT | CSAREPRRKNTEAFF
many | TRBJ2-7 | TRBV7-2 | NA | TGTGCCAGCAGCTTTTTCCTAGCGCCAGAGCAGTACTTC | CASSFFLAPEQYF
NA | TRBJ2-1 | TRBV5-1 | TRBD1 | TGCGCCAGCAGCTTGAAATACAGGGGGAAGGACAATGAGCAGTTCTTC | CASSLKYRGKDNEQFF
NA | TRBJ1-1 | TRBV20-1 | NA | TGCAGTGCTAGGAAGACTTCGGGGACTGAAGCTTTCTTT | CSARKTSGTEAFF
many | TRBJ1-1 | TRBV5-1 | NA | TGCGCCAGCAGCCAGAATACAGGGAACACTGAAGCTTTCTTT | CASSQNTGNTEAFF
NA | TRBJ1-2 | TRBV5-6 | NA | TGTGCCAGCAGCTTGCCCGGTTCTGGGATCTATGGCTACACCTTC | CASSLPGSGIYGYTF
NA | TRBJ1-1 | TRBV5-4 | NA | TGTGCCACCCGGGGCGGGACGAACACTGAAGCTTTCTTT | CATRGGTNTEAFF
NA | TRBJ1-1 | TRBV15 | NA | TGTGCCACCCAGCGGAACACTGAAGCTTTCTTT | CATQRNTEAFF
NA | TRBJ1-1 | TRBV6-2/TRBV6-3 | NA | TGTGCCAGCAGAGAAGACGGGAACACTGAAGCTTTCTTT | CASREDGNTEAFF
NA | TRBJ2-1 | TRBV9 | NA | TGTGCCAGCAGCGTCCAGCCTAGCTCCTACAATGAGCAGTTCTTC | CASSVQPSSYNEQFF
NA | TRBJ2-5 | TRBV7-3 | NA | TGTGCCAGCAGCCGTGACGGGGGCTGGAGAGAGACCCAGTACTTC | CASSRDGGWRETQYF
NA | TRBJ2-2 | TRBV7-9 | TRBD2 | TGTGCCAGCAGCTCCTGGGGGACTAGCGGCGCGGGGGAGCTGTTTTTT | CASSSWGTSGAGELFF
many | TRBJ2-7 | TRBV6-2/TRBV6-3 | NA | TGTGCCAGCAGTTATGGACTCTGGAACGAGCAGTACTTC | CASSYGLWNEQYF
NA | TRBJ2-5 | TRBV6-6 | TRBD1 | TGTGTCAGCAGCCAGGGGACAGGGGGAGAGACCCAGTACTTC | CVSSQGTGGETQYF
few | TRBJ2-7 | TRBV20-1 | NA | TGCAGTGCTAGAGATTGGGCAGGGAGTCAGAACGAGCAGTACTTC | CSARDWAGSQNEQYF
NA | TRBJ1-1 | TRBV20-1 | TRBD1 | TGCAGTGTCGATAGACAGGGTCGGGACACTGAAGCTTTCTTT | CSVDRQGRDTEAFF
NA | TRBJ2-4 | TRBV28 | TRBD2 | TGTGCCAGCAGCTTAGACTCCGGGACTACCATAGCCAAAAACATTCAGTACTTC | CASSLDSGTTIAKNIQYF
many | TRBJ1-6 | TRBV20-1 | NA | TGCAGTGCCTTGACAGGCCATAATTCACCCCTCCACTTT | CSALTGHNSPLHF
medium-sized | TRBJ1-2 | TRBV28 | TRBD1 | TGTGCCAGCACCTCTACCTCCCGGGACAGGGTTGGCTATGGCTACACCTTC | CASTSTSRDRVGYGYTF
NA | TRBJ1-5 | TRBV18 | NA | TGTGCCAGCTCACCAGGCCGATACCAGCCCCAGCATTTT | CASSPGRYQPQHF
few | TRBJ2-2 | TRBV2 | NA | TGTGCCAGCAGTGAGGTCTCCACCGGGGAGCTGTTTTTT | CASSEVSTGELFF
few | TRBJ2-5 | TRBV7-2 | NA | TGTGCCAGCAGCTTACCCCCGGGTGGCACCATAAAAGAGACCCAGTACTTC | CASSLPPGGTIKETQYF
few | TRBJ1-4 | TRBV4-2 | TRBD1 | TGTGCCAGCAGCCAAGGATACGACAGGGGTTTAGGAAAACTGTTTTTT | CASSQGYDRGLGKLFF
NA | TRBJ2-5 | TRBV10-3 | NA | TGTGCCATCAGTGAGCTTAGCGGAGTGGGAGAGACCCAGTACTTC | CAISELSGVGETQYF
NA | TRBJ2-1 | TRBV9 | TRBD1 | TGTGCCAGCAGCGTAGAGGAGTGGACAGGGATTATGCATGAGCAGTTCTTC | CASSVEEWTGIMHEQFF